The 12 T cell receptor beta chains below were found in one sample sequenced in a study of blood T cells in healthy people across ages (dated by TCRdb to 2014 to 2015). Receptors were amplified or captured by 5' RACE. The run used an Illumina HiSeq 2500. A second roughly 6 to 12 cycle PCR used a sample-barcoded 5' primer and a J-beta primer mix. TCRdb redid the processing of the public reads, applying fastp at Q25 and MiXCR, and retained in-frame beta chains. Each CDR3 protein appears once, grouped with its most common genes and DNA. This sample is represented by 600,000 to 800,000 distinct CDR3 sequences; 21% of them were singletons. In total, the top ten clones hold roughly 3.6% of the sample. The sequencing input was blood. These receptors all come from a man aged 70-80 years in good health.

CDR3 loop: CASSSILGGHSYEQYF. For the CDR3, the DNA is TGTGCCAGCAGCTCAATCCTCGGGGGGCACTCCTACGAGCAGTACTTC. The V gene is TRBV6-6, the J gene TRBJ2-7, with a possible D match to TRBD2 (7 bases). With 6 bases removed from V and 0 bases from J, the gap between germline ends came to 18 bases. Per germline, CDR1 MNHNY and CDR2 SVGAGI (reference sequence). The CDR3 totals 16 residues.

This clonotype was recorded a few times. This chain joins TRBV18 and TRBJ1-6, with 9 bases identical to TRBD1. The germline CDR1 and CDR2 sequences are KGHSH and LQKENI. Unmatched junction bases numbered 9, after V lost 8 bases and J lost 10 bases. There are 14 residues in the CDR3. Here the CDR3 reads CASRPGTGFSPLHF. CDR3 DNA: TGTGCCAGCCGGCCCGGGACAGGGTTCTCACCCCTCCACTTT.

In its sample, this clonotype was seen a few times. The chain couples TRBV27 to TRBJ2-5, with TRBD1 identical over 8 bases. The J call may be incorrect, as the DNA end agrees better with TRBJ2-7. Germline V gene data show CDR1 as MNHEY and CDR2 as SMNVEV (reference sequence). The CDR3 sequence is 14 residues long. Here the CDR3 DNA reads TGTGCCAGCAGTTTACGGACAGGGAGCCACGAGCAGTACTTC. This translates into CASSLRTGSHEQYF.

The table lists this clonotype with a few counts. A junction end diverges from the germline sequence, so it may reflect a read error. The rearrangement uses TRBV3-1 and TRBJ2-3; 8 bases align to TRBD2. Germline V lookup: CDR1 LGHDT, CDR2 YNNKEL (reference sequence). CDR3 length equals 13 residues. The DNA of the CDR3 is TGTGCCAGCTGTCTAGCGGGCACAGATACGCAGTATTTC. It specifies CASCLAGTDTQYF.

CDR3 residues: CSAPRTGGTNGLFF. CDR3 in DNA: TGCAGTGCACCAAGGACAGGGGGCACGAATGGACTGTTTTTT. The chain uses TRBV20-1 and TRBJ1-4; 11 bases match TRBD1. Germline lookup yields CDR1 DFQATT and CDR2 SNEGSKA (reference sequence). This CDR3 contains 14 residues. Trimming at V came to 6 bases and at J to 13 bases, leaving 13 bases not matched to a gene.

The chain couples TRBV4-1 to TRBJ2-1; D remains ambiguous. The V end lost 1 base, the J end lost 6 bases, and 19 bases lay between the germline ends. Germline lookup yields CDR1 MGHRA and CDR2 YSYEKL. The CDR3 sequence is 17 residues long. CDR3 in DNA: TGCGCCAGCAGCCAAGGGATTTCGACGAAGTCTCCCAATGAGCAGTTCTTC. Its protein is CASSQGISTKSPNEQFF.

In this sample, this clonotype turned up many times. The rearrangement uses TRBV2 and TRBJ2-2, with D maybe TRBD1 (5 bases). The CDR3 covers 14 residues. Trimming took 5 bases from V and 2 from J, leaving 9 bases between them. From germline, CDR1 is SNHLY and CDR2 FYNNEI. CDR3 protein: CASSPQGNTGELFF. The CDR3 nucleotides are TGTGCCAGCAGTCCTCAGGGAAACACCGGGGAGCTGTTTTTT.

The table lists this clonotype with a few counts. This CDR3 reads CASSFGGTTNEKLFF. The DNA of the CDR3 is TGTGCCAGCAGCTTTGGGGGAACAACTAATGAAAAACTGTTTTTT. This chain connects TRBV7-8 to TRBJ1-4, with D tentatively TRBD1 (5 bases). Trimming cost V 3 bases and J 0 bases, with 8 bases left between them. Germline V gene lookup returns CDR1 SGHVS and CDR2 FQNEAQ. There are 15 residues in the CDR3.

This clonotype appeared a few times. This chain links TRBV6-1 with TRBJ2-5; 11 nucleotides line up with TRBD2. The assigned J gene may be wrong: the sequence end matches TRBJ2-1 better. There are 16 residues in the CDR3. Germline CDR1 is MNHNS and CDR2 is SASEGT. The CDR3: CASSPPGTSGYNEQFF. Here the CDR3 DNA reads TGTGCCAGCAGTCCCCCCGGGACTAGCGGCTACAATGAGCAGTTCTTC.

V and J are TRBV6-5 and TRBJ2-1; 12 nucleotides align to TRBD1. CDR1 is MNHEY and CDR2 is SVGAGI in the germline V gene. V lost 0 bases, J lost 7 bases, and 4 bases stayed unmatched. The CDR3 has 16 residues. CDR3 residues: CASSYSWDRGPNEQFF. For the CDR3, the DNA is TGTGCCAGCAGTTACTCTTGGGACAGGGGGCCGAATGAGCAGTTCTTC.

This clonotype turned up a few times. The rearrangement uses TRBV2 and TRBJ2-7; D might be TRBD2 (6 bases). The germline V gene encodes CDR1 SNHLY and CDR2 FYNNEI. The ends were cut back, 7 bases at V and 0 bases at J, with 16 bases in the middle. The CDR3 is made up of 15 amino acids. The CDR3 nucleotides read TGTGCCAGCACGGTCGGGACTGTAAACTCCTACGAGCAGTACTTC. Its translation: CASTVGTVNSYEQYF.

The gene calls are TRBV7-8 and TRBJ2-5; TRBD2 matches 8 bases. The DNA end favors TRBJ2-1, so the J call may be wrong. The germline V gene encodes CDR1 SGHVS and CDR2 FQNEAQ. The CDR3 consists of 18 residues. CDR3 nucleotide sequence: TGTGCCAGCAGCTTAGTCGGTTCGGCAGCGGCCCGGGGGGGTGAGCAGTTCTTC. It codes for CASSLVGSAAARGGEQFF.